This TCR beta chain comes out of a study of OX40 agonist ivuxolimab in advanced cancers. Overall study context: With ivuxolimab, an agonistic anti-OX40 (CD134) antibody, patients were treated.

On this clone itself: What it binds is unknown.

V was pared by 8 bases and J by 1 base, with 27 bases between. The germline V gene has CDR1 SNHLY and CDR2 FYNNEI. The CDR3 is made up of 18 amino acids. Assay used: immunoSEQ multiplex PCR; TCRdb lists only in-frame clones, some missing. The table includes about 18,000 clones, about two thirds detected once. Study outcomes and limitations: Some patients who did not respond also had low normalized T-cell clonal expansion.

The source was CD4+ or CD8+ T cells sorted from blood, collected in a trial of the OX40 agonist ivuxolimab. V gene TRBV2 combines with J gene TRBJ2-7; the D gene is possibly TRBD1 (6 bases). This clonotype originated in an adult with an advanced solid tumor such as melanoma, head and neck, liver or kidney cancer. Written as DNA, the CDR3 is TGTGCCAGCGGAGCCTTTCACAGGGCCCGAGAACTTTCCTACGAGCAGTACTTC. This translates into CASGAFHRARELSYEQYF. Supplemented by reference TRBV2 and TRBJ2-7, the full variable domain reads EPEVTQTPSHQVTQMGQEVILRCVPISNHLYFYWYRQILGQKVEFLVSFYNNEISEKSEIFDDQFSVERPDGSNFTLKIRSTKLEDSAMYFCASGAFHRARELSYEQYFGPGTRLTVT.